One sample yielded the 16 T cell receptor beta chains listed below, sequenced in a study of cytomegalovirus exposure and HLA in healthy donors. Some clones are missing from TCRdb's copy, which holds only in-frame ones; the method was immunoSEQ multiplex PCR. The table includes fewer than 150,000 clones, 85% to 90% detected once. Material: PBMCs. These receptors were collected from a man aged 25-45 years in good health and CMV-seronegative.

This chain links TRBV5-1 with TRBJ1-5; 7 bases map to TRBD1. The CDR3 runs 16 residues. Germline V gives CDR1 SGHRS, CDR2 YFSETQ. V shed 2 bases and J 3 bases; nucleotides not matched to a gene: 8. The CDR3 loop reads CASSLEGQVNNQPQHF. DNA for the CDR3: TGCGCCAGCAGCTTAGAAGGACAGGTAAACAATCAGCCCCAGCATTTT.

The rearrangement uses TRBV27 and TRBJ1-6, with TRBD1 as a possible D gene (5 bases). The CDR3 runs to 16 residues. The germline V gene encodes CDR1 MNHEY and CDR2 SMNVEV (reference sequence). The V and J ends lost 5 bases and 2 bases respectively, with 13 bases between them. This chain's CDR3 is CASSTHLGPYNSPLHF. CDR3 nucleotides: TGTGCCAGCAGTACCCATTTGGGGCCCTATAATTCACCCCTCCACTTT.

In DNA form, the CDR3 reads TGTGCCACCAGCAGGGACAGCGGTACCTACGAGCAGTACTTC. It is translated as CATSRDSGTYEQYF. V usage is TRBV15 and J usage is TRBJ2-7; TRBD1 is a possible D gene (6 bases). CDR1 is LNHNV and CDR2 is YYDKDF in the germline V gene (reference sequence). The CDR3 length is 14 residues. Trimming took 3 bases from V and 2 from J, leaving 11 bases between them.

As DNA, the CDR3 is TGTGCCAGCAGCCTCGGGAGCCCTAGCTACGAGCAGTACTTC. Its translation: CASSLGSPSYEQYF. This sequence joins TRBV7-9 and TRBJ2-7; D is perhaps TRBD2 (6 bases). The V end was cut by 5 bases, the J end by 3 bases, with 14 bases between. The germline V gene encodes CDR1 SEHNR and CDR2 FQNEAQ (reference sequence). The CDR3 spans 14 residues. Full variable domain (outside the CDR3, taken from reference TRBV7-9 and TRBJ2-7): DTGVSQNPRHKITKRGQNVTFRCDPISEHNRLYWYRQTLGQGPEFLTYFQNEAQLEKSRLLSDRFSAERPKGSFSTLEIQRTEQGDSAMYLCASSLGSPSYEQYFGPGTRLTVT.

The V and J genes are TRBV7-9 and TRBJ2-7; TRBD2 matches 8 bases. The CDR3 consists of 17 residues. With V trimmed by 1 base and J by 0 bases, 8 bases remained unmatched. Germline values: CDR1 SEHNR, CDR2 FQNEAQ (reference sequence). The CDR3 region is CASSLVAGTGVSYEQYF. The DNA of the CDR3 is TGTGCCAGCAGCTTAGTAGCGGGAACGGGGGTCTCCTACGAGCAGTACTTC.

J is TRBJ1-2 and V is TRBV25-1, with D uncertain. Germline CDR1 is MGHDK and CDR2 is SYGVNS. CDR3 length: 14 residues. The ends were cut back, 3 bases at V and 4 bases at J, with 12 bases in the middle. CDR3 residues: CASSESTEVYGYTF. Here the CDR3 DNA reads TGTGCCAGCAGTGAGTCGACGGAGGTCTATGGCTACACCTTC.

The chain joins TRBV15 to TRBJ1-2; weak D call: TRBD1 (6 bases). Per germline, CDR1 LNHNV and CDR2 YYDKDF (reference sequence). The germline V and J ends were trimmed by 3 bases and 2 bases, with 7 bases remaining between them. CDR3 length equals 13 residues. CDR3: CATSRDRNYGYTF. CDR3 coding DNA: TGTGCCACCAGCAGGGACAGAAACTATGGCTACACCTTC.

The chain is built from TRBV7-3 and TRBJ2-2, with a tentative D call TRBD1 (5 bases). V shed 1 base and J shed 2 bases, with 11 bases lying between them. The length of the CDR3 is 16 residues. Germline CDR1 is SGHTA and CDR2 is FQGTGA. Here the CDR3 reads CASSLRGPANTGELFF. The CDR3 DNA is TGTGCCAGCAGCTTAAGGGGCCCTGCTAACACCGGGGAGCTGTTTTTT.

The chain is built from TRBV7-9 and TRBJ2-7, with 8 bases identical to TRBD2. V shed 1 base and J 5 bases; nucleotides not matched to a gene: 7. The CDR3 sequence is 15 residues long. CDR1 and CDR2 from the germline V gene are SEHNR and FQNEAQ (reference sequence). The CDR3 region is CASSLVNGGRNEQYF. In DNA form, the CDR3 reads TGTGCCAGCAGCTTAGTTAACGGCGGGAGGAACGAGCAGTACTTC.

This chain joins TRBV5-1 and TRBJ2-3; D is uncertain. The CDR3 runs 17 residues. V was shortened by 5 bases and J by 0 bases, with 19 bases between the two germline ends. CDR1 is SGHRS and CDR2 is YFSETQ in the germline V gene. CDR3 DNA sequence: TGCGCCAGCAGTTTGTTATTTTCTGTACTTAGCACAGATACGCAGTATTTT. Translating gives CASSLLFSVLSTDTQYF.

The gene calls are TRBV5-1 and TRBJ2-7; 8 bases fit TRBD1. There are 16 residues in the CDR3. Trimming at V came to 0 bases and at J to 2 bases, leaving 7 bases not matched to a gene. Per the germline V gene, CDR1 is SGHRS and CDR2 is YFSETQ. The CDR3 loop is CASSLAEAGGPYEQYF. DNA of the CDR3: TGCGCCAGCAGCTTGGCCGAGGCAGGGGGCCCCTACGAGCAGTACTTC. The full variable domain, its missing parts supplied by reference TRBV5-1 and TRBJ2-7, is KAGVTQTPRYLIKTRGQQVTLSCSPISGHRSVSWYQQTPGQGLQFLFEYFSETQRNKGNFPGRFSGRQFSNSRSEMNVSTLELGDSALYLCASSLAEAGGPYEQYFGPGTRLTVT.

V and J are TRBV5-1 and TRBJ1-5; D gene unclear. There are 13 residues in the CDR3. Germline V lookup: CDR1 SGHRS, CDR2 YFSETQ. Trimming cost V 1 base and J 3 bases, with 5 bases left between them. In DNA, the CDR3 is TGCGCCAGCAGCTTGACAGTCAATCAGCCCCAGCATTTT. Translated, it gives CASSLTVNQPQHF.

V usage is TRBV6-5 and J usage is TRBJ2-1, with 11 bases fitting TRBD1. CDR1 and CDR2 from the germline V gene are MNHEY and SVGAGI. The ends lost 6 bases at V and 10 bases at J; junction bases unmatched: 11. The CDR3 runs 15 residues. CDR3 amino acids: CASRGQGAVGGEQFF. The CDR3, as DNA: TGTGCCAGCAGAGGACAGGGGGCAGTTGGCGGAGAGCAGTTCTTC.

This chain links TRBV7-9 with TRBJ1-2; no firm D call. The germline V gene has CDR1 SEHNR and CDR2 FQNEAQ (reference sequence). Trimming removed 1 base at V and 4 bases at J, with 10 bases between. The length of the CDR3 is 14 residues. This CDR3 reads CASSLVGSLYGYTF. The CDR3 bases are TGTGCCAGCAGCTTAGTGGGGAGCCTCTATGGCTACACCTTC.

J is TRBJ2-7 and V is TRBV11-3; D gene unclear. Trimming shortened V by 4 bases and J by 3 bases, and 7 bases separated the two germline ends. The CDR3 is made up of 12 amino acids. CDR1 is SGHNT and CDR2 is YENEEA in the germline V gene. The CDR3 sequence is CASSYGGYEQYF. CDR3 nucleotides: TGTGCCAGCAGCTACGGCGGCTACGAGCAGTACTTC.

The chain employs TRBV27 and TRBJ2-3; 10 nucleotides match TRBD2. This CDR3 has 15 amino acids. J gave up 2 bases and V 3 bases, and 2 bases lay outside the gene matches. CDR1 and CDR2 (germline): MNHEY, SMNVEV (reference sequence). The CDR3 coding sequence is TGTGCCAGCAGTTTTGGACTAGCGGACACAGATACGCAGTATTTT. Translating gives CASSFGLADTDTQYF.